This T cell receptor (beta chain) is from a study of memory CD4+ T cells and cytomegalovirus serostatus. Trimming cost V 6 bases and J 1 base, with 21 bases left between them. Germline-derived CDR1 and CDR2 are SQVTM and ANQGSEA. The length of the CDR3 is 16 residues. Libraries were prepared by immunoSEQ multiplex PCR; TCRdb keeps only in-frame clonotypes and omits some of them. This table holds roughly 42,000 clones, 78% found once. The sort gate was single viable CD3+CD4+CD8-CD45RO+ cells for memory CD4+ T cells. The specimen was memory CD4+ T cells from blood. This receptor was taken from an adult in good health and CMV-seronegative. The V gene is TRBV29-1, the J gene TRBJ1-1; D may be TRBD1 (6 bases). CDR3 nucleotides: TGCAGCGTCCTCCTCACAGGGTTGGGCAGGAACACTGAAGCTTTCTTT. Its translation: CSVLLTGLGRNTEAFF.